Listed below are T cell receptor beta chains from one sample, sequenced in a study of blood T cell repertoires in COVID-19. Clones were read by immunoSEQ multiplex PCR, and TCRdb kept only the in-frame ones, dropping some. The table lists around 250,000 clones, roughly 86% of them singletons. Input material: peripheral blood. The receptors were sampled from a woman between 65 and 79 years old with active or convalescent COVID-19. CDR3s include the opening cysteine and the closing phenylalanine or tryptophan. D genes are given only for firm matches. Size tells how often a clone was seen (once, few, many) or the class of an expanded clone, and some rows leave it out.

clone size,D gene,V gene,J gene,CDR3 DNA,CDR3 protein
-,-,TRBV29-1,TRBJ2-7,TGCAGCGCCAGGGTGGCCTACGAGCAGTACTTC,CSARVAYEQYF
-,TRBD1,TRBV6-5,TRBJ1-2,TGTGCCAGCCATCCGAGCAGGGGGATACGGGGCTACACCTTC,CASHPSRGIRGYTF
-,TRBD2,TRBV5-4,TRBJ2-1,TGTGCCAGCAGCTTGCCCCCTAGCGGGGGGTGGGATGAGCAGTTCTTC,CASSLPPSGGWDEQFF
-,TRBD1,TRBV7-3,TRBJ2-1,TGTGCCAGCAGCTTACTTAACAGGGGGCCGGCTGAGCAGTTCTTC,CASSLLNRGPAEQFF
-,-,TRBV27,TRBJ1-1,TGTGCCAGCAGGGGGGGAACTGAAGCTTTCTTT,CASRGGTEAFF
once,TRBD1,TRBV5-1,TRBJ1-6,TGCGCCAGCAGCTTACCGAGACAGGGATCGGATTCACCCCTCCACTTT,CASSLPRQGSDSPLHF
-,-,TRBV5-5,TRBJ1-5,TGTGCCAGCAGCTTGTACCCGGGGGGTAATCAGCCCCAGCATTTT,CASSLYPGGNQPQHF
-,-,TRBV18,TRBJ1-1,TGTGCCAGCTCTCCGACAGGGAACACTGAAGCTTTCTTT,CASSPTGNTEAFF
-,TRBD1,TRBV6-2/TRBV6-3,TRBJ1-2,TGTGCCAGCAGTTTCCGGGACAGGGACGGCTACACCTTC,CASSFRDRDGYTF
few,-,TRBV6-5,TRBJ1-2,TGTGCCAGCGGTTCCACGGGATATGGCTACACCTTC,CASGSTGYGYTF
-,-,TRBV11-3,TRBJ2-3,TGTGCCAGCAGCTTAACGACTGAGAATACGCAGTATTTT,CASSLTTENTQYF
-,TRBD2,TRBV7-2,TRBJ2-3,TGTGCCAGCAGCTTTAGCGGGGGGCCGTCAGATACGCAGTATTTT,CASSFSGGPSDTQYF
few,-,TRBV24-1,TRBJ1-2,TGTGCCACCAGTGACAGGGACACTGGCTACACCTTC,CATSDRDTGYTF
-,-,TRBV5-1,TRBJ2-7,TGCGCCAGCAGCTTGGGATTACGACAGATAACGCTAACCTACGAGCAGTACTTC,CASSLGLRQITLTYEQYF
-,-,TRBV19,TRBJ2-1,TGTGCCAGTAGTATCGAGGCAGAAGACGCAGTAGGGCAGTTCTTC,CASSIEAEDAVGQFF
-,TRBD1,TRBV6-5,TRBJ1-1,TGTGCCAGCAGAAGACAGGGGGTCTCTGAAGCTTTCTTT,CASRRQGVSEAFF
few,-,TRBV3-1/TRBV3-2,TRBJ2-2,TGTGCCAGCAGCCAAGCCGACAGTGATCGCGGGGAGCTGTTTTTT,CASSQADSDRGELFF
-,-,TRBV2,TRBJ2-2,TGTGCCAGCAAGGCGACAGTGAACACCGGGGAGCTGTTTTTT,CASKATVNTGELFF
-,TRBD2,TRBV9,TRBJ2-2,TGTGCCAGCAGCCGTGTTAGCGGGGGGACCAGGGAGCTGTTTTTT,CASSRVSGGTRELFF
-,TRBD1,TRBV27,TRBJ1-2,TGTGCCACCGGACAGGCCCCAAGTAACTATGGCTACACCTTC,CATGQAPSNYGYTF
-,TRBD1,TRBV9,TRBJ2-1,TGTGCCAGCAGCACCGGACAGGGTAGCTCCTACAATGAGCAGTTCTTC,CASSTGQGSSYNEQFF
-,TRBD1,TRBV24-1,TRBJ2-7,TGTGCCACCAGTGATCCGGGACAGGGGTACTACGAGCAGTACTTC,CATSDPGQGYYEQYF
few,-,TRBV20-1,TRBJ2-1,TGCAGTGCCGGTGCCCATGAGCAGTTCTTC,CSAGAHEQFF
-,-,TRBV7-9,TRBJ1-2,TGTGCCAGCAGCTTACCAGAAAACTATGGCTACACCTTC,CASSLPENYGYTF
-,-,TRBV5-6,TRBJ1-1,TGTGCCAGCAGCTTCAGGGGTCGCGGGTCTGAAGCTTTCTTT,CASSFRGRGSEAFF
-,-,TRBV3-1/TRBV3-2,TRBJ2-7,TGTGCCAGCAGCCAAGCGCAGATTCCCTACGAGCAGTACTTC,CASSQAQIPYEQYF
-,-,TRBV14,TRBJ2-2,TGTGCCAGCAGCCAAGTCAGGGGCCGGAACACCGGGGAGCTGTTTTTT,CASSQVRGRNTGELFF
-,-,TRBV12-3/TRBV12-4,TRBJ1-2,TGTGCCAGCACCAAAAGGTGGAGTAGCGGCTACACCTTC,CASTKRWSSGYTF